The next 30 T cell receptor beta chains were all read from a single sample in a study of read filtering for tumor transcriptome and immune sequencing. Molecular barcoded adaptors covering alpha/delta and beta/gamma chains were used on approximately 440 ng RNA. TCRdb redid the calling of the reads with MiXCR, one entry per CDR3 protein. The sample carries about 40,000 distinct CDR3 sequences, roughly 13% recorded once. Sequenced input: a population of CD138-negative cells sorted from bone marrow. Every receptor here comes from a donor older than 35 with multiple myeloma.

This clonotype was seen many times. This chain links TRBV27 with TRBJ1-1, with 9 bases lining up with TRBD1. Germline loops: CDR1 MNHEY, CDR2 SMNVEV (reference sequence). V lost 5 bases and J lost 1; bases outside the gene matches: 5. This CDR3 contains 15 residues. The CDR3: CASSHHRGQNTEAFF. The CDR3 coding sequence is TGTGCCAGCAGTCACCACAGGGGGCAGAACACTGAAGCTTTCTTT.

The chain carries TRBV29-1 and TRBJ2-5, with D possibly TRBD1 on 5 matching bases. The CDR3 extends over 13 amino acids. Germline V gene sequence: CDR1 SQVTM, CDR2 ANQGSEA. V lost 4 bases and J lost 5, with 14 bases in between. The CDR3 loop is CSVAYRSQETQYF. CDR3 in DNA: TGCAGCGTTGCCTACAGGTCACAGGAGACCCAGTACTTC.

This clonotype was detected a few times. The chain has TRBV5-4 and TRBJ1-1; D gene uncertain. There are 15 residues in the CDR3. The germline V and J ends were trimmed by 0 bases and 2 bases, with 11 bases remaining between them. Per the germline V gene, CDR1 is SGHNT and CDR2 is YYREEE (reference sequence). The CDR3 region is CASSLVNQPNTEAFF. The CDR3 DNA is TGTGCCAGCAGCTTGGTCAATCAACCAAACACTGAAGCTTTCTTT.

Only a few counts were recorded for this clonotype. As the CDR3 is not closed by the conserved phenylalanine or tryptophan, this likely results from a read error. The chain uses TRBV12-3 or TRBV12-4 and TRBJ2-1, with D perhaps TRBD1 or TRBD2 (5 bases each). This CDR3 has 14 residues. V was cut by 6 bases and J by 5 bases, with 14 bases left in between. The CDR3 here is CASSLWGLNNEQFL. The CDR3 DNA reads as TGTGCCAGCAGCCTCTGGGGGTTAAACAATGAGCAGTTCCTC.

Details on this clonotype: A junction boundary mismatches the germline segment, possibly from a read error. The chain employs TRBV4-2 and TRBJ1-1; TRBD1 matches 8 bases. Germline V lookup: CDR1 LGHNA, CDR2 YNFKEQ. This CDR3 spans 14 amino acids. CDR3 amino acids: CASSPGQGGTEALF. CDR3 in DNA: TGTGCCAGCAGCCCAGGACAGGGTGGGACTGAAGCACTCTTT.

This clonotype was seen ten or more times. The V gene is TRBV7-2, the J gene TRBJ2-3, with no clear D. CDR1 is SGHTA and CDR2 is FQGNSA in the germline V gene. The V end lost 1 base, the J end lost 0 bases, and 8 bases lay between the germline ends. The length of the CDR3 is 15 residues. In nucleotides, the CDR3 is TGTGCCAGCAGCTTAGTACTTTTGAGCACAGATACGCAGTATTTT. Its translation: CASSLVLLSTDTQYF.

This clonotype was seen at least ten times. V gene TRBV7-9 combines with J gene TRBJ2-1; D gene unclear. Trimming pared 5 bases from V and 0 bases from J, leaving 11 bases between. The CDR3 totals 15 residues. CDR1 SEHNR and CDR2 FQNEAQ come from the germline V gene (reference sequence). The CDR3 region is CASSPIGSSYNEQFF. The CDR3 nucleotides are TGTGCCAGCAGCCCGATCGGGTCCTCCTACAATGAGCAGTTCTTC.

This clonotype was counted ten times or more. The chain combines TRBV27 with TRBJ2-5; the match to TRBD1 covers 9 bases. The CDR3 loop spans 16 amino acids. V shed 6 bases and J 3 bases; nucleotides not matched to a gene: 11. Germline loops: CDR1 MNHEY, CDR2 SMNVEV (reference sequence). CDR3 sequence reads: CASRFLQGAGKETQYF. The CDR3 DNA is TGTGCCAGCAGATTCCTACAGGGGGCTGGTAAAGAGACCCAGTACTTC.

This clonotype was observed many times. V usage is TRBV27 and J usage is TRBJ1-5; tentative D call: TRBD1 (6 bases). CDR3 length: 15 amino acids. In germline, CDR1 is MNHEY, CDR2 SMNVEV (reference sequence). V lost 6 bases and J 1 base, leaving 13 bases between the germline ends. The CDR3, as DNA: TGTGCCAGCAGAATAGGGGGTTCGAGCAATCAGCCCCAGCATTTT. Amino acid sequence: CASRIGGSSNQPQHF.

The table lists this clonotype with many counts. DNA for the CDR3: TGTGCCAGCAGCTCCGGCAATGGGGACTACAATGAGCAGTTCTTC. This translates into CASSSGNGDYNEQFF. The chain uses TRBV7-9 and TRBJ2-1; D remains unclear. The CDR3 is made up of 15 amino acids. Trimming cost V 4 bases and J 3 bases, with 13 bases left between them. CDR1 and CDR2 from the germline V gene are SEHNR and FQNEAQ (reference sequence).

Notes on this clonotype: Given a much more abundant clone one base away, this may be a read error. The V and J genes are TRBV7-3 and TRBJ2-7; D may be TRBD1 (6 bases). The CDR3 has 13 amino acids. The germline V and J ends were trimmed by 1 base and 9 bases, with 13 bases remaining between them. In germline, CDR1 is SGHTA, CDR2 FQGTGA. The CDR3 coding sequence is TGTGCCAGCAGCTTAAGTGACAGAGGGGGGCAGTACTTC. Protein: CASSLSDRGGQYF.

Note on this clonotype: Mismatch with germline at one junction end may stem from a read error. This rearrangement joins TRBV20-1 to TRBJ2-1, with D possibly TRBD2 on 5 matching bases. Germline lookup yields CDR1 DFQATT and CDR2 SNEGSKA (reference sequence). This CDR3 comprises 13 residues. This chain's CDR3 is CSAISSSYNGQFF. DNA of the CDR3: TGCAGTGCTATTTCTAGCTCCTACAATGGGCAGTTCTTC.

This clonotype was picked up a small number of times. This may come from a read error, since a much larger clone is one base off. The chain couples TRBV12-3 or TRBV12-4 to TRBJ2-1, with unresolved D. The CDR3 has 13 residues. The CDR3 reads CVSSFGLDNEQFF. For the CDR3, the DNA is TGTGTCAGCAGTTTCGGTCTAGACAATGAGCAGTTCTTC.

This clonotype was observed at least ten times. V is TRBV6-1 and J is TRBJ2-7, with TRBD1 matching 9 bases. This CDR3 is 15 amino acids long. V shed 0 bases, J shed 2 bases, and the junction held 2 bases outside the gene matches. In germline, CDR1 is MNHNS, CDR2 SASEGT. The CDR3 loop is CASSEAGTGPYEQYF. The CDR3 DNA follows: TGTGCCAGCAGTGAAGCGGGGACAGGGCCCTACGAGCAGTACTTC.

Turning to this clonotype: This probably arose from a read error, given a far larger clone one base away. The rearrangement joins TRBV6-5 to TRBJ2-1; 7 bases line up with TRBD2. The V and J ends lost 5 bases and 10 bases, in that order; junction bases with no gene match: 11. Germline V gene lookup returns CDR1 MNHEY and CDR2 SVGAGI. The CDR3 loop spans 14 amino acids. The CDR3 DNA follows: TGTGCCAGCAGTCGCACTAGCGAGTCCTACGAGCAGTTCTTC. It codes for CASSRTSESYEQFF.

The V call is TRBV4-1, the J call TRBJ2-7, with TRBD2 matching over 13 bases. Germline trimming cut 2 bases from V and 4 bases from J; bases unmatched to any gene: 2. The CDR3 is 15 residues long. CDR1 is MGHRA and CDR2 is YSYEKL in the germline V gene. Here the CDR3 DNA reads TGCGCCAGCAGCCAATGGACTAGCGGGAGTTACGAGCAGTACTTC. This codes for CASSQWTSGSYEQYF.

This clonotype has more than one count but fewer than ten. The chain is built from TRBV25-1 and TRBJ2-3, with D possibly called TRBD1 or TRBD2 (5 bases each). The CDR3 consists of 16 residues. V was clipped by 6 bases and J by 0 bases, with 16 bases between them. Germline CDR1 is MGHDK and CDR2 is SYGVNS. CDR3 residues: CASSVGRGTSTDTQYF. CDR3 sequence (DNA): TGTGCCAGCAGCGTGGGTCGGGGCACTAGCACAGATACGCAGTATTTT.

The table lists this clonotype with a few counts. This chain uses TRBV18 with TRBJ2-4, with D possibly TRBD1 on 6 matching bases. V dropped 6 bases and J dropped 7 bases, with 13 bases sitting between them. The CDR3 loop spans 13 amino acids. Germline lookup yields CDR1 KGHSH and CDR2 LQKENI. The CDR3 sequence: CASSYGQPNIQYF. The CDR3 DNA follows: TGTGCCAGCTCTTACGGACAGCCCAACATTCAGTACTTC.

This clonotype came up many times. The CDR3 spells CASSLAGTGLDEQYF. CDR3 DNA sequence: TGCGCCAGCAGCTTGGCCGGGACAGGGTTAGACGAGCAGTACTTC. The chain is built from TRBV5-1 and TRBJ2-7; TRBD1 agrees at 9 bases. The CDR3 runs 15 residues. With 0 bases clipped from V and 5 bases from J, the junction kept 6 bases outside the gene matches. Per germline, CDR1 SGHRS and CDR2 YFSETQ.

Many counts were recorded for this clonotype. The chain uses TRBV4-1 and TRBJ1-1; weak D call: TRBD1 (6 bases). Trimming left V 1 base short and J 0 bases short, with 18 bases between. The CDR3 has 18 residues. Germline loops: CDR1 MGHRA, CDR2 YSYEKL. This CDR3 is CASSQGLLGRDMNTEAFF. In DNA form, the CDR3 reads TGCGCCAGCAGCCAAGGTCTGTTAGGGCGGGACATGAACACTGAAGCTTTCTTT.

The rearrangement links TRBV12-3 or TRBV12-4 to TRBJ2-5, with 10 bases fitting TRBD2. J gave up 9 bases and V 5 bases, and 9 bases lay outside the gene matches. The CDR3 has 14 residues. In DNA form, the CDR3 reads TGTGCCAGCAGTAACCGTTCTAGCGGGGGAGCCCAGTACTTC. Its translation: CASSNRSSGGAQYF.

This clonotype was counted ten times or more. The chain links TRBV7-9 to TRBJ2-7; the D gene is possibly TRBD1 (6 bases). The V gene lost 4 bases and the J gene lost 0 bases, with 10 bases spanning the gap. The length of the CDR3 is 14 residues. The germline V gene encodes CDR1 SEHNR and CDR2 FQNEAQ (reference sequence). In DNA form, the CDR3 reads TGTGCCAGCAGCTCCGGGACATCCTCCTACGAGCAGTACTTC. Translated: CASSSGTSSYEQYF.

There are many counts of this clonotype. The chain couples TRBV29-1 to TRBJ2-7; TRBD2 matches 9 bases. The ends lost 3 bases at V and 5 bases at J; junction bases unmatched: 8. Germline values: CDR1 SQVTM, CDR2 ANQGSEA. This CDR3 comprises 14 residues. The CDR3 protein is CSVDLSGRGNEQYF. CDR3 bases: TGCAGCGTTGATCTTAGCGGGAGAGGGAACGAGCAGTACTTC.

At least ten counts were recorded for this clonotype. The chain recombines TRBV2 with TRBJ2-3; 7 bases fit TRBD2. Germline lookup yields CDR1 SNHLY and CDR2 FYNNEI. With V trimmed by 5 bases and J by 6 bases, 8 bases remained unmatched. The CDR3 sequence is 14 residues long. The CDR3 protein is CASSFWTSEDTQYF. DNA for the CDR3: TGTGCCAGCAGTTTTTGGACTAGTGAGGATACGCAGTATTTT.

This clonotype came up many times. Here the CDR3 reads CASRARGNQPQHF. CDR3 nucleotides: TGTGCCAGCCGTGCCCGGGGCAATCAGCCCCAGCATTTT. The rearrangement uses TRBV7-2 and TRBJ1-5; D is unclear. The germline gives CDR1 SGHTA, CDR2 FQGNSA. V gave up 8 bases and J gave up 2 bases, with 10 bases separating them. This CDR3 region has 13 residues.

This clonotype was picked up many times. This CDR3 reads CASSYSGTESYEQYF. The CDR3 DNA is TGTGCCAGCAGTTACTCCGGGACAGAGTCCTACGAGCAGTACTTC. The chain links TRBV6-2 or TRBV6-3 to TRBJ2-7; 7 bases are a match to TRBD1. J lost 1 base, V lost 0 bases, and 3 bases had no gene match. The CDR3 extends over 15 amino acids. Germline CDR1 is MNHEY and CDR2 is SVGEGT.

This clonotype has ten or more counts. The rearrangement uses TRBV9 and TRBJ2-2; D gene ambiguous. The V end lost 0 bases, the J end lost 4 bases, and 4 bases lay between the germline ends. There are 13 residues in the CDR3. Germline CDR1 and CDR2: SGDLS and YYNGEE. The CDR3 sequence is CASSVDGTGELFF. CDR3 bases: TGTGCCAGCAGCGTAGATGGCACCGGGGAGCTGTTTTTT.

This clonotype was picked up many times. The gene calls are TRBV7-9 and TRBJ2-3; D could derive from TRBD1 or TRBD2 (5 bases each). From germline, CDR1 is SEHNR and CDR2 FQNEAQ (reference sequence). The CDR3 is made up of 16 amino acids. With 6 bases removed from V and 6 bases from J, the gap between germline ends came to 22 bases. DNA of the CDR3: TGTGCCAGCAGTCAAAACCGGGACCTAGCATCGGATACGCAGTATTTT. This translates into CASSQNRDLASDTQYF.

At least ten counts were recorded for this clonotype. The V gene is TRBV7-3, the J gene TRBJ2-7; 9 bases are a match to TRBD1. The trim removed 1 base at V and 6 bases at J, leaving 7 bases unmatched. Germline V lookup: CDR1 SGHTA, CDR2 FQGTGA. CDR3 length: 15 residues. CDR3: CASSLMGQGTSEQYF. Written as DNA, the CDR3 is TGTGCCAGCAGCTTAATGGGACAGGGCACCTCCGAGCAGTACTTC. Complete variable domain (other parts from reference TRBV7-3 and TRBJ2-7): GAGVSQTPSNKVTEKGKYVELRCDPISGHTALYWYRQSLGQGPEFLIYFQGTGAADDSGLPNDRFFAVRPEGSVSTLKIQRTERGDSAVYLCASSLMGQGTSEQYFGPGTRLTVT.

Of note for this clonotype: A far larger clone is off by one base, so a read error is likely. V and J are TRBV11-3 and TRBJ2-1, with 11 nucleotides matching TRBD2. Germline loops: CDR1 SGHNT, CDR2 YENEEA. With 1 base clipped from V and 3 bases from J, the junction kept 5 bases outside the gene matches. The CDR3 covers 17 residues. CDR3 nucleotide sequence: TGTGCCAGCAGCTTAGGCCCCGGGACTAGCGGCTACAATGAGCAGTTCTTC. Protein product: CASSLGPGTSGYNEQFF. Filled out from reference TRBV11-3 and TRBJ2-1, the complete variable domain reads EAGVVQSPRYKIIEKKQPVAFWCNPISGHNTLYWYLQNLGQGPELLIRYENEEAVDDSQLPKDRFSAERLKGVDSTLKIQPAELGDSAVYLCASSLGPGTSGYNEQFFGPGTRLTVL.